This T cell receptor beta chain appears in the sequencing data of a study of OX40 agonist ivuxolimab in advanced cancers. Study-wide context: Antecedent anti-PD-1, anti-PD-L1 or anti-CTLA-4 therapy was permissible, with under 50% having received some. The study's findings and limits: Among T cells, CD8+ cells averaged more expanded clones than CD4+ cells. The study observed clonal expansion of CD4+ and CD8+ blood T cells by week 6 at 0.1 to 3.0 mg/kg. Near-lowest levels of clonal expansion characterized partial responders at 0.1-3.0 mg/kg.

Generated by immunoSEQ multiplex PCR, the TCRdb table keeps only in-frame clones and is missing some. Among roughly 56,000 clones, 85% to 90% were seen once, and the ten largest hold around 0.8%. Remarks on this clone: Its specificity is not known.

Germline V gene data show CDR1 as SGHTA and CDR2 as FQGTGA. After removal of 0 bases from V and 5 bases from J, the junction contained 8 bases not matched to a gene. The CDR3 extends over 16 amino acids. This sample comprised CD4+ or CD8+ T cells sorted from blood, obtained in a trial of the OX40 agonist ivuxolimab. The TCR originated in an adult with an advanced solid tumor such as melanoma, head and neck, liver or kidney cancer. This chain connects TRBV7-3 to TRBJ2-5; 8 positions agree with TRBD2. The CDR3 loop reads CASSLTARLATETQYF. CDR3 in DNA: TGTGCCAGCAGCTTAACCGCTAGACTAGCGACGGAGACCCAGTACTTC.